One T cell receptor beta chain is described in this entry. This entry is derived from a study of identical twins. The CDR3 runs 14 residues. CDR1 and CDR2 (germline): SGHRS, YFSETQ. Deletions cut 0 bases from V and 4 bases from J, with 11 bases between. MiXCR, run by TCRdb on the 5' RACE reads, gives a single entry per CDR3 protein. Seen here are approximately 700,000 distinct CDR3 sequences, 6.1% observed once, and the top ten hold roughly 1.6%. Material for sequencing was naive T cells sorted from blood. J is TRBJ2-7 and V is TRBV5-1; perhaps TRBD2 as D (6 bases). The receptor was derived from a man between 18 and 29 years old in good health. The CDR3 DNA reads TGCGCCAGCAGCTTGGCCCCGGGGGATTACGAGCAGTACTTC. This translates into CASSLAPGDYEQYF.